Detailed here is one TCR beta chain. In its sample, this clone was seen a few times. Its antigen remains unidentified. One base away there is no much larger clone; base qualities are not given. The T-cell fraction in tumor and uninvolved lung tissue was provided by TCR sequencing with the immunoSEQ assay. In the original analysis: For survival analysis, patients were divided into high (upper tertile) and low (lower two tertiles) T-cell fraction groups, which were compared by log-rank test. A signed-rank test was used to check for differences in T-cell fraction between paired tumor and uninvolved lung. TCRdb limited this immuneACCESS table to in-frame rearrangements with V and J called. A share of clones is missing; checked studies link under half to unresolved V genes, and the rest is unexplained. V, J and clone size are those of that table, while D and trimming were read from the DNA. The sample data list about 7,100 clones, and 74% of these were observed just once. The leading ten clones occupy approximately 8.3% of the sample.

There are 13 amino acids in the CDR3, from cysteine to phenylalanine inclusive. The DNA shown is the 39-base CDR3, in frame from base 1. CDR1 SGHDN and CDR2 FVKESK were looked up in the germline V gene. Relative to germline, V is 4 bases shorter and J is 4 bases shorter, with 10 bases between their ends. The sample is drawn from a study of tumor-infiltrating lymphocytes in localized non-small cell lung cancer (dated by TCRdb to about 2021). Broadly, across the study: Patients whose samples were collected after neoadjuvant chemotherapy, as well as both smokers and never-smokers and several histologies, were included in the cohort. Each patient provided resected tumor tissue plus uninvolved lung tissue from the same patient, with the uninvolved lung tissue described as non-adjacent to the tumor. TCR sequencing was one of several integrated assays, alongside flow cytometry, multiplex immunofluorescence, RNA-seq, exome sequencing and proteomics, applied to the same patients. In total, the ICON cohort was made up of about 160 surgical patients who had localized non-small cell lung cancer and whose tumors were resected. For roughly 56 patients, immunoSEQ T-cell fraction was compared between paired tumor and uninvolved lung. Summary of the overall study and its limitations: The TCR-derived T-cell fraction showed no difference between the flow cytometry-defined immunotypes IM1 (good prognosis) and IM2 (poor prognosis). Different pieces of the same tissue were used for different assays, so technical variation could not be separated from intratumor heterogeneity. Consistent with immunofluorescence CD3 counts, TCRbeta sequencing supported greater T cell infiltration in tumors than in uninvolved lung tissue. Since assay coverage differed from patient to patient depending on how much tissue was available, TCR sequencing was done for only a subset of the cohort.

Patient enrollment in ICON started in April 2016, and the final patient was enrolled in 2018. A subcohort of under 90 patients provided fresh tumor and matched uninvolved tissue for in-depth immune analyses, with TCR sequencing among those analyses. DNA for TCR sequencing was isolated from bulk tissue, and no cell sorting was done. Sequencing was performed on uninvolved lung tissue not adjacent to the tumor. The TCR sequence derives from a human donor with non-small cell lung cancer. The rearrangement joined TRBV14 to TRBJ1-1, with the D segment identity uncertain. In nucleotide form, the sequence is TGTGCCAGCAGCCCGCAGCCCATCACTGAAGCTTTCTTT. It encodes CASSPQPITEAFF.